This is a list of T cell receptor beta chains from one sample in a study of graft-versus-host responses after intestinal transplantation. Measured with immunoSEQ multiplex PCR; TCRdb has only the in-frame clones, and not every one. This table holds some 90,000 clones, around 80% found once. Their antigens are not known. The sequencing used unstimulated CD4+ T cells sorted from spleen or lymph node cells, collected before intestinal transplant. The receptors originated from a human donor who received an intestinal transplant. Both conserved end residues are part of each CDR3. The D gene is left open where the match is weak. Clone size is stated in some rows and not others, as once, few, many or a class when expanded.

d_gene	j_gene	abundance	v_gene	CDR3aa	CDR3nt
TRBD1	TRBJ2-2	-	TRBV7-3	CASSSDRAGTGELFF	TGTGCCAGCAGTTCCGACAGGGCTGGCACCGGGGAGCTGTTTTTT
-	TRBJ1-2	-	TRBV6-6	CASTSAGFYGYTF	TGTGCCAGCACCAGCGCAGGGTTCTATGGCTACACCTTC
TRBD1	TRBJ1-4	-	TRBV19	CASSSTGVEKLFF	TGTGCCAGTAGTTCGACAGGGGTTGAAAAACTGTTTTTT
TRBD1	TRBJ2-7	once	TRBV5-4	CASSLGDRNYEQYF	TGTGCCAGCAGCTTGGGGGACAGAAACTACGAGCAGTACTTC
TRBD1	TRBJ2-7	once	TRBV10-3	CAIRRTGNEQYF	TGTGCCATCAGGCGGACAGGAAACGAGCAGTACTTC
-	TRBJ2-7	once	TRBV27	CASSRSDSRSSEQYF	TGTGCCAGCAGCCGGTCGGACAGCCGTTCCTCGGAGCAGTACTTC
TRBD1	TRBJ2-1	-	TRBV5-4	CASSRQGGPYNEQFF	TGTGCCAGCAGCCGACAGGGTGGGCCCTACAATGAGCAGTTCTTC
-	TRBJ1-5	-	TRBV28	CASSFLQGNQPQHF	TGTGCCAGCAGTTTTCTCCAGGGTAATCAGCCCCAGCATTTT
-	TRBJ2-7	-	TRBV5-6	CASSRFGAEQGTEQYF	TGTGCCAGCAGCCGGTTTGGGGCGGAACAGGGTACCGAGCAGTACTTC
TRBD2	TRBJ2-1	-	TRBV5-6	CASSPATSGLGNEQFF	TGTGCCAGCAGCCCCGCGACTAGCGGCCTCGGGAATGAGCAGTTCTTC
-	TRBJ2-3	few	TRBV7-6	CASSFGGQTADTQYF	TGTGCCAGCAGCTTCGGGGGACAGACGGCAGATACGCAGTATTTT
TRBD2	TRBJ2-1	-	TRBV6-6	CASRGLAGDNEQFF	TGTGCCAGCAGGGGACTAGCGGGAGACAATGAGCAGTTCTTC
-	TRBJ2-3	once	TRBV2	CASQLAGADTQYF	TGTGCCAGCCAACTAGCTGGGGCAGATACGCAGTATTTT
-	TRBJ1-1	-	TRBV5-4	CASSRVGRGNTEAFF	TGTGCCAGCAGTAGGGTGGGGCGGGGGAACACTGAAGCTTTCTTT
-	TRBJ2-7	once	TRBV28	CASRSGALLTEQYF	TGTGCCAGCAGATCGGGAGCCCTCTTGACCGAGCAGTACTTC
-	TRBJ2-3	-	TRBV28	CASSTTPGYTDTQYF	TGTGCCAGCAGTACCACTCCAGGGTACACAGATACGCAGTATTTT
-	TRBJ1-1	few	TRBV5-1	CASSLAAGNTEAFF	TGCGCCAGCAGCTTGGCCGCAGGTAACACTGAAGCTTTCTTT
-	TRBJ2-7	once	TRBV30	CAWSVGGTGDEQYF	TGTGCCTGGAGTGTAGGGGGTACCGGGGACGAGCAGTACTTC
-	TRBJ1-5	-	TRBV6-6	CASSYSAPGEPQHF	TGTGCCAGCAGTTACTCGGCCCCAGGGGAGCCCCAGCATTTT
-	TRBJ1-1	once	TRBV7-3	CASRPQGGLDTEAFF	TGTGCCAGCAGACCACAAGGGGGTCTCGACACTGAAGCTTTCTTT
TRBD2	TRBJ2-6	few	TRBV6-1	CASSEASRGGYSGANVLTF	TGTGCCAGCAGTGAAGCATCCCGGGGGGGATACTCTGGGGCCAACGTCCTGACTTTC
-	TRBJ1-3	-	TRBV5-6	CASSLLGPGSSGNTIYF	TGTGCCAGCAGCCTGCTGGGCCCAGGTAGCTCTGGAAACACCATATATTTT
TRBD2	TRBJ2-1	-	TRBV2	CASSQLAGTYNEQFF	TGTGCCAGCAGCCAACTAGCGGGGACTTACAATGAGCAGTTCTTC
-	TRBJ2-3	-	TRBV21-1	CASSKGLAGNSSTDTQYF	TGTGCCAGCAGCAAAGGACTAGCGGGAAATTCTTCTACAGATACGCAGTATTTT
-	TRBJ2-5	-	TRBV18	CASSGDIETQYF	TGTGCCAGCTCAGGGGACATAGAGACCCAGTACTTC
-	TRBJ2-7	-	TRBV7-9	CASSLGYRDETYEQYF	TGTGCCAGCAGCTTAGGCTACAGAGACGAAACCTACGAGCAGTACTTC
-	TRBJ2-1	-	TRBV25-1	CASSETRGTDNEQFF	TGTGCCAGCAGTGAAACCCGGGGAACCGACAATGAGCAGTTCTTC
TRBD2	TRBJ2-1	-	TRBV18	CASSPGTSRHNEQFF	TGTGCCAGCTCACCCGGGACTAGCAGGCACAATGAGCAGTTCTTC
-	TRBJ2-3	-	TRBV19	CASSSPRDTQYF	TGTGCCAGTAGTTCCCCCCGGGATACGCAGTATTTT
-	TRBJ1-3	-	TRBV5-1	CASSEQGSGNTIYF	TGCGCCAGCAGCGAGCAGGGATCCGGAAACACCATATATTTT
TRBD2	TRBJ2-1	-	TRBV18	CASSPWETSGEQFF	TGTGCCAGCTCACCGTGGGAGACTAGCGGTGAGCAGTTCTTC
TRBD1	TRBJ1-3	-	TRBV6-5	CASRRRGPGNTIYF	TGTGCCAGCAGGCGTAGGGGGCCTGGAAACACCATATATTTT
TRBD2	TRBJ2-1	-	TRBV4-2	CASSHNSVWRGGGDEQFF	TGTGCCAGCAGCCACAACTCGGTCTGGCGGGGGGGCGGAGATGAGCAGTTCTTC
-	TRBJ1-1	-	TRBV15	CATSRGAWRSNTEAFF	TGTGCCACCAGCAGGGGAGCCTGGAGGTCGAACACTGAAGCTTTCTTT
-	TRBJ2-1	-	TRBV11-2	CASSFAREQFF	TGTGCCAGCAGCTTTGCGCGTGAGCAGTTCTTC
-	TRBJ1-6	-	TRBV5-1	CASSLDSGKSPLHF	TGCGCCAGCAGCCTGGACAGTGGTAAATCACCCCTCCACTTT
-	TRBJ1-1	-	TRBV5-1	CASSTGDGHNIEAFF	TGCGCCAGCAGCACCGGAGACGGACACAACATTGAAGCTTTCTTT
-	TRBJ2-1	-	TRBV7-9	CASSRTVQNEQFF	TGTGCCAGCAGCCGGACAGTCCAAAATGAGCAGTTCTTC
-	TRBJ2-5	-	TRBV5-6	CASSGVALTQETQYF	TGTGCCAGCAGCGGAGTAGCGCTTACCCAAGAGACCCAGTACTTC
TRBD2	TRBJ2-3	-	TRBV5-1	CASSLLAGGTDTQYF	TGCGCCAGCAGCTTACTAGCGGGGGGCACAGATACGCAGTATTTT
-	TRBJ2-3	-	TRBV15	CATSRDPTDTQYF	TGTGCCACCAGCAGAGACCCGACAGATACGCAGTATTTT
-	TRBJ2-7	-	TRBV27	CASSSDPYEQYF	TGTGCCAGCAGTTCAGATCCCTACGAGCAGTACTTC
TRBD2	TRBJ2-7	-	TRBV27	CASSPGLAYEQYF	TGTGCCAGCAGCCCGGGACTAGCCTACGAGCAGTACTTC
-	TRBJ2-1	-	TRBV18	CASSPQSGEQFF	TGTGCCAGCTCACCCCAGAGCGGTGAGCAGTTCTTC